The 30 T cell receptor beta chains below were found in one sample sequenced in a study of T cells in tumors after PD-1 blockade (dated by TCRdb to 2018 to 2020). Reading the label with the study, this specimen's time point is: before anti-PD-1 therapy. The receptor library was made with the immunoSEQ multiplex PCR assay. In TCRdb, the immuneACCESS table is reduced to in-frame sequences with V and J assigned. These tables do not hold every clone; where another copy was compared, an unresolved V gene accounts for under half, and the others remain unexplained. This sample holds roughly 50,000 clones; roughly 73% were observed only once. The biggest ten clones account for 16% of the sample. The sample consisted of PBMCs, taken before anti-PD-1 treatment. These receptors were obtained from a human donor with basal cell carcinoma.

The CDR3, as DNA: TGTGCCAGCAGCCCCCGGCAGGCCACTGAAGCTTTCTTT. Translating gives CASSPRQATEAFF. The chain is built from TRBV3-1 (or the pseudogene TRBV3-2) and TRBJ1-1; D gene uncertain. Trimming removed 4 bases at V and 4 bases at J, with 10 bases between. Germline CDR1 LGHDT, CDR2 YNNKEL (reference sequence). CDR3 size: 13 residues.

The rearrangement links TRBV5-6 to TRBJ2-1, with D uncertain. Looked up from germline, CDR1 is SGHDT and CDR2 is YYEEEE. The CDR3 has 11 amino acids. Trimming left V 2 bases short and J 8 bases short, with 5 bases between. CDR3 loop: CASSLIHEQFF. The CDR3, as DNA: TGTGCCAGCAGCTTAATCCATGAGCAGTTCTTC.

V gene TRBV13 combines with J gene TRBJ2-7; 12 positions match TRBD2. The CDR3 is 16 residues long. V shed 5 bases and J 5 bases; nucleotides not matched to a gene: 10. The germline V gene has CDR1 PRHDT and CDR2 FYEKMQ (reference sequence). The CDR3 reads CASSEQIRTSGDEQYF. The CDR3, as DNA: TGTGCCAGCAGCGAACAAATCAGGACTAGCGGGGACGAGCAGTACTTC.

The chain links TRBV14 to TRBJ2-5; 7 bases fit TRBD2. This CDR3 region has 14 residues. The V gene's germline CDR1 is SGHDN and CDR2 FVKESK. The trim removed 1 base at V and 5 bases at J, leaving 4 bases unmatched. The CDR3 here is CASSQGLARETQYF. In DNA, the CDR3 is TGTGCCAGCAGCCAAGGACTAGCAAGGGAGACCCAGTACTTC.

This clone was recorded once. The V and J genes are TRBV5-1 and TRBJ2-7; 12 bases line up with TRBD1. This CDR3 contains 15 residues. CDR1 is SGHRS and CDR2 is YFSETQ in the germline V gene. The ends lost 4 bases at V and 4 bases at J; junction bases unmatched: 6. The CDR3 region is CASSPGQGARYEQYF. The CDR3 coding sequence is TGCGCCAGCAGCCCGGGACAGGGGGCGCGGTACGAGCAGTACTTC.

The rearrangement links TRBV10-1 to TRBJ1-2; 7 positions agree with TRBD1. V was clipped by 6 bases and J by 8 bases; unmatched bases: 9. The germline V gene has CDR1 WNHNN and CDR2 SYGVQD (reference sequence). The CDR3 consists of 13 residues. The CDR3: CASSHDRVKGYTF. As DNA, the CDR3 is TGCGCCAGCAGCCACGACAGGGTAAAGGGCTACACCTTC.

The V call is TRBV27, the J call TRBJ2-1; D tentatively reads TRBD1 or TRBD2 (5 bases each). From germline, CDR1 is MNHEY and CDR2 SMNVEV (reference sequence). V was trimmed by 2 bases and J by 4 bases, leaving 18 bases between them. CDR3 size: 17 residues. The CDR3 nucleotides read TGTGCCAGCAGTTTAAGAGGTGGGGGAGTCGGATACAATGAGCAGTTCTTC. Its translation: CASSLRGGGVGYNEQFF.

The rearrangement joins TRBV25-1 to TRBJ2-7; 7 nucleotides agree with TRBD1. Per germline, CDR1 MGHDK and CDR2 SYGVNS. The CDR3 runs to 13 residues. The V gene end was trimmed by 6 bases and the J gene end by 4 bases; junction bases not matched to a gene: 6. The CDR3 DNA reads as TGTGCCAGCAGCGGACAGGCGCTTTACGAGCAGTACTTC. Its protein is CASSGQALYEQYF.

This rearrangement joins TRBV6-4 to TRBJ2-5, with D possibly being TRBD2 (6 bases). The length of the CDR3 is 15 residues. Trimming shortened V by 4 bases and J by 1 base, and 13 bases separated the two germline ends. Germline values: CDR1 MRHNA, CDR2 SNTAGT. DNA for the CDR3: TGTGCCAGCAGTGCCACCGGGAGCCCCCAAGAGACCCAGTACTTC. As protein: CASSATGSPQETQYF.

CDR3 loop: CASSLGSNTEAFF. The CDR3 nucleotides are TGTGCCAGCAGTTTAGGCTCCAACACTGAAGCTTTCTTT. The genes are TRBV12-3 or TRBV12-4 and TRBJ1-1; no clear D gene. V shed 1 base and J shed 2 bases, with 5 bases lying between them. The CDR3 spans 13 residues.

This chain connects TRBV28 to TRBJ2-7, with 9 bases aligning to TRBD2. The CDR3 is 14 residues long. V lost 4 bases to trimming and J lost 4 bases; unmatched junction nucleotides: 5. CDR1 and CDR2 from the germline V gene are MDHEN and SYDVKM. As DNA, the CDR3 is TGTGCCAGCAGTTCACTAGCGGGTTCTTACGAGCAGTACTTC. Its protein is CASSSLAGSYEQYF.

The rearrangement links TRBV5-1 to TRBJ2-2; TRBD1 agrees at 7 bases. J lost 2 bases, V lost 4 bases, and 8 bases had no gene match. This CDR3 has 16 residues. In germline, CDR1 is SGHRS, CDR2 YFSETQ. CDR3 coding DNA: TGCGCCAGCAGCCCCCGGGACAGCCCTAACACCGGGGAGCTGTTTTTT. It translates to CASSPRDSPNTGELFF.

The chain carries TRBV6-5 and TRBJ2-7; 7 bases align to TRBD2. The CDR3 length is 15 residues. Per germline, CDR1 MNHEY and CDR2 SVGAGI. V trimming: 4 bases; J trimming: 3 bases; junction bases outside the gene matches: 9. CDR3 loop: CASSSTTGGIYEQYF. DNA of the CDR3: TGTGCCAGCAGTTCTACAACGGGAGGAATCTACGAGCAGTACTTC.

This clone was seen a handful of times. The J gene is TRBJ2-7, the V gene TRBV5-5, with D possibly TRBD1 on 6 matching bases. This CDR3 has 14 amino acids. Germline V gives CDR1 SGHKS, CDR2 YYEKEE (reference sequence). Trimming left V 6 bases short and J 0 bases short, with 13 bases between. The chain's CDR3 is CASTRDRLSYEQYF. The CDR3 nucleotides are TGTGCCAGCACCCGAGACAGGCTCTCCTACGAGCAGTACTTC.

This clone turned up a few times. V is TRBV9 and J is TRBJ2-7; D remains ambiguous. The CDR3 has 15 residues. The V end was cut by 0 bases, the J end by 2 bases, with 12 bases between. The V gene's germline CDR1 is SGDLS and CDR2 YYNGEE. CDR3 loop: CASSVVGDGTYEQYF. CDR3 in DNA: TGTGCCAGCAGCGTAGTTGGTGACGGTACCTACGAGCAGTACTTC.

This sequence joins TRBV7-3 and TRBJ2-7; no definite D call. The V end lost 1 base, the J end lost 3 bases, and 7 bases lay between the germline ends. Germline-derived CDR1 and CDR2 are SGHTA and FQGTGA. The CDR3 covers 13 residues. CDR3 sequence reads: CASSLNGYYEQYF. CDR3 in DNA: TGTGCCAGCAGCTTAAACGGATACTACGAGCAGTACTTC.

The CDR3 coding sequence is TGTGCTAGTGGTTTGGTAGTCAGCGGGGGGGCAAATGAGCAGTTCTTC. Encoded protein: CASGLVVSGGANEQFF. The V gene is TRBV12-5, the J gene TRBJ2-1; 10 bases map to TRBD2. V dropped 0 bases and J dropped 7; count of bases not matched to a gene: 6. This CDR3 is built from 16 residues. Germline-derived CDR1 and CDR2 are LGHNT and FRNRAP.

This chain links TRBV27 with TRBJ2-1; D not resolved. V was trimmed by 7 bases and J by 1 base, leaving 5 bases between them. Germline lookup yields CDR1 MNHEY and CDR2 SMNVEV (reference sequence). The CDR3 is 12 residues long. The CDR3 protein is CASTDSYNEQFF. The DNA of the CDR3 is TGTGCCAGCACCGATTCCTACAATGAGCAGTTCTTC.

V and J are TRBV5-6 and TRBJ2-1; 8 bases match TRBD2. This CDR3 has 17 residues. V shed 5 bases and J 7 bases; nucleotides not matched to a gene: 17. CDR1 and CDR2 (germline): SGHDT, YYEEEE. The DNA for the CDR3 is TGTGCCAGCAGACAGGTCCAGCGGGGGACATTGGGGAATGAGCAGTTCTTC. Amino acid sequence: CASRQVQRGTLGNEQFF.

The CDR3 DNA follows: TGTGCCAGCAGCCAAATAAGGACAGGGGCCTACGAGCAGTACTTC. Its protein product is CASSQIRTGAYEQYF. The chain has TRBV4-2 and TRBJ2-7; 9 bases are a match to TRBD1. Germline loops: CDR1 LGHNA, CDR2 YNFKEQ. There are 15 residues in the CDR3. The V segment lost 2 bases and the J segment 2 bases; nucleotides outside the gene matches: 4.

The chain couples TRBV9 to TRBJ2-3; perhaps TRBD1 as D (6 bases). CDR1 and CDR2 (germline): SGDLS, YYNGEE. The CDR3 contains 15 residues. With 4 bases removed from V and 4 bases from J, the gap between germline ends came to 16 bases. The chain's CDR3 is CASSIQGGVPDTQYF. CDR3 sequence (DNA): TGTGCCAGCAGCATACAGGGTGGGGTCCCAGATACGCAGTATTTT.

The chain employs TRBV28 and TRBJ2-2; 15 bases fit TRBD2. CDR1 is MDHEN and CDR2 is SYDVKM in the germline V gene. Germline trimming cut 6 bases from V and 5 bases from J; bases unmatched to any gene: 13. CDR3 length equals 19 residues. CDR3 DNA: TGTGCCAGCAGCCTAAGGACTAGCGGGAGGGCTGGGGGGACCGGGGAGCTGTTTTTT. Amino acids: CASSLRTSGRAGGTGELFF.

The chain joins TRBV9 to TRBJ1-1; 8 bases agree with TRBD1. Looked up from germline, CDR1 is SGDLS and CDR2 is YYNGEE. CDR3 size: 15 residues. V lost 0 bases and J lost 1; bases outside the gene matches: 2. The CDR3 coding sequence is TGTGCCAGCAGCGTAGGGCAGGGGGCGAACACTGAAGCTTTCTTT. This gives the protein CASSVGQGANTEAFF.

J is TRBJ1-6 and V is TRBV28, with D perhaps matching TRBD1 (5 bases). This CDR3 contains 15 residues. The germline gives CDR1 MDHEN, CDR2 SYDVKM. V was clipped by 5 bases and J by 6 bases, with 14 bases between them. The CDR3 sequence is CASSTGGEGNSPLHF. In DNA form, the CDR3 reads TGTGCCAGCAGTACTGGGGGGGAGGGTAATTCACCCCTCCACTTT.

This clone has a handful of counts. As DNA, the CDR3 is TGTGCCACCTGGGACACTGAAGCTTTCTTT. Its protein product is CATWDTEAFF. The chain recombines TRBV6-5 with TRBJ1-1; D is unresolved. This CDR3 spans 10 amino acids. CDR1 and CDR2 (germline): MNHEY, SVGAGI. Trimming cost V 10 bases and J 3 bases, with 6 bases left between them.

The rearrangement links TRBV10-3 to TRBJ1-2; 8 positions match TRBD1. Germline trimming cut 4 bases from V and 5 bases from J; bases unmatched to any gene: 6. Germline loops: CDR1 ENHRY, CDR2 SYGVKD. CDR3 length: 14 amino acids. The CDR3 nucleotides are TGTGCCATCAGTGGAACCGGGACAGGATATGGCTACACCTTC. Its protein product is CAISGTGTGYGYTF.

V and J are TRBV6-1 and TRBJ1-1, with D perhaps matching TRBD1 (6 bases). The CDR3 sequence is 13 residues long. Germline V CDR1 and CDR2: MNHNS, SASEGT. The ends were cut back, 1 base at V and 8 bases at J, with 11 bases in the middle. Here the CDR3 reads CASSEGNRVEAFF. Written as DNA, the CDR3 is TGTGCCAGCAGTGAAGGCAACAGGGTGGAAGCTTTCTTT.

This clone has only a few counts. This rearrangement joins TRBV11-1 to TRBJ1-1; 9 bases are a match to TRBD1. The CDR3 has 15 residues. The germline gives CDR1 SGHAT, CDR2 FQDESV (reference sequence). The V segment lost 0 bases and the J segment 1 base; nucleotides outside the gene matches: 0. CDR3 in amino acids: CASSLAGQGNTEAFF. CDR3 coding DNA: TGTGCCAGCAGCTTAGCGGGACAGGGGAACACTGAAGCTTTCTTT.

Of note for this clone: This same CDR3 is encoded by further DNA sequences in the sample. The chain recombines TRBV10-2 with TRBJ1-2; D is perhaps TRBD1 (5 bases). The CDR3 loop spans 13 amino acids. Trimming took 2 bases from V and 2 from J, leaving 6 bases between them. The germline CDR1 and CDR2 sequences are WSHSY and SAAADI. This chain's CDR3 is CASSERGNYGYTF. The CDR3 DNA is TGCGCCAGCAGTGAGCGGGGGAACTATGGCTACACCTTC.

The V and J genes are TRBV5-6 and TRBJ2-1; 10 bases line up with TRBD1. This CDR3 contains 13 residues. Trimming removed 5 bases from V and 9 bases from J; junction bases left unmatched: 5. Germline CDR1 reads SGHDT; CDR2 reads YYEEEE. CDR3 DNA: TGTGCCAGCAGTCGGACAGGGGGGACTGAGCAGTTCTTC. This translates into CASSRTGGTEQFF. The full variable domain, with the rest looked up from reference TRBV5-6 and TRBJ2-1, is DAGVTQSPTHLIKTRGQQVTLRCSPKSGHDTVSWYQQALGQGPQFIFQYYEEEERQRGNFPDRFSGHQFPNYSSELNVNALLLGDSALYLCASSRTGGTEQFFGPGTRLTVL.